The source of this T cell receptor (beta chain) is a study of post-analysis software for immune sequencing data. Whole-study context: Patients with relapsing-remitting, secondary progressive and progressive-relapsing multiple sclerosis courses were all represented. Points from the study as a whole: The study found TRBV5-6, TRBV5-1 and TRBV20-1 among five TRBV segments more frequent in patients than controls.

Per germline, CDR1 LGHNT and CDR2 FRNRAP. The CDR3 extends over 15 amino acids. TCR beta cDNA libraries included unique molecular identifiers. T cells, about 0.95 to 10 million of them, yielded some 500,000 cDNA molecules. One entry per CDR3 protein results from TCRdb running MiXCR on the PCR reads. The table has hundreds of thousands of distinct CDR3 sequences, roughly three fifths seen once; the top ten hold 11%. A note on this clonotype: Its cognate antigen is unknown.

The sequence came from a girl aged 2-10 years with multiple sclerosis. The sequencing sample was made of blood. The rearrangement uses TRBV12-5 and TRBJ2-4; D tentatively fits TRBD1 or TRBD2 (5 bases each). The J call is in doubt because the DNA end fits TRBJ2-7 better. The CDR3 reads CASGLWTGGINEQYF. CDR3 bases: TGTGCTAGTGGGCTGTGGACTGGGGGAATTAACGAGCAGTACTTC.